A selection of T cell receptor beta chains follows, all from one sample in a study of cytomegalovirus exposure and HLA in healthy donors. Profiling relied on immunoSEQ multiplex PCR, and the TCRdb table lists in-frame clones only, not all of them. The repertoire holds 90,000 to 150,000 clones, under 85% seen once, with about 5.8% in the top ten. The sequenced sample was PBMCs. Receptors were obtained from a man between 18 and 35 years old in good health and CMV-seropositive. Both conserved end residues are part of each CDR3. A D gene is named only where the DNA matches it firmly. The size of a clone is reported for some rows only, either as once, few or many, or as a class for expanded clones.

CDR3 DNA: TGCGCCAGCAGCTTAGGGGCTACTAATGAAAAACTGTTTTTT
CDR3 protein: CASSLGATNEKLFF
J gene: TRBJ1-4
D gene: -
clone size: -
V gene: TRBV5-1

CDR3 DNA: TGTGCCAGCAGCCCTGGGGGACTTATGAACACTGAAGCTTTCTTT
CDR3 protein: CASSPGGLMNTEAFF
J gene: TRBJ1-1
D gene: -
clone size: -
V gene: TRBV7-2

CDR3 DNA: TGTGCCAGCTCACCAGTGCCAGAAGGGGATAACTATGGCTACACCTTC
CDR3 protein: CASSPVPEGDNYGYTF
J gene: TRBJ1-2
D gene: -
clone size: once
V gene: TRBV18

CDR3 DNA: TGTGCCAGCAGCGCGGGGACAGATGAAGCTTTCTTT
CDR3 protein: CASSAGTDEAFF
J gene: TRBJ1-1
D gene: TRBD1
clone size: -
V gene: TRBV9

CDR3 DNA: TGTGCCAGCCGAAAGGAGGGGGGGGGTCCAAACATTCAGTACTTC
CDR3 protein: CASRKEGGGPNIQYF
J gene: TRBJ2-4
D gene: -
clone size: -
V gene: TRBV6-1

CDR3 DNA: TGTGCCAGCAGTTTAATGGACAGGGGAGGCACCGGGGAGCTGTTTTTT
CDR3 protein: CASSLMDRGGTGELFF
J gene: TRBJ2-2
D gene: TRBD1
clone size: -
V gene: TRBV27

CDR3 DNA: TGTGCCAGCAGCTTAGCTCTTGGGACAGACAACCCCTACGAGCAGTACTTC
CDR3 protein: CASSLALGTDNPYEQYF
J gene: TRBJ2-7
D gene: TRBD1
clone size: -
V gene: TRBV11-2

CDR3 DNA: TGCGCCAGCGCGGGACAGCTACACTATGGCTACACCTTC
CDR3 protein: CASAGQLHYGYTF
J gene: TRBJ1-2
D gene: TRBD1
clone size: -
V gene: TRBV4-1

CDR3 DNA: TGTGCCATCAGGGAACAGGGTGGTGGCTATGGCTACACCTTC
CDR3 protein: CAIREQGGGYGYTF
J gene: TRBJ1-2
D gene: -
clone size: -
V gene: TRBV10-3

CDR3 DNA: TGTGCCAGCAGCAAGGAGAGCTCCTACAATGAGCAGTTCTTC
CDR3 protein: CASSKESSYNEQFF
J gene: TRBJ2-1
D gene: -
clone size: few
V gene: TRBV7-2

CDR3 DNA: TGCGCCAGCAGCTTGGGGTCGGGAGGGGCCTACGAGCAGTACTTC
CDR3 protein: CASSLGSGGAYEQYF
J gene: TRBJ2-7
D gene: TRBD2
clone size: -
V gene: TRBV5-1

CDR3 DNA: TGTGCCAGCAGCCAACTGACCGTTAGGGGTACCGACAATGAGCAGTTCTTC
CDR3 protein: CASSQLTVRGTDNEQFF
J gene: TRBJ2-1
D gene: -
clone size: -
V gene: TRBV4-2

CDR3 DNA: TGTGCCATCAGTGCGGAGCGCGGAAACACCATATATTTT
CDR3 protein: CAISAERGNTIYF
J gene: TRBJ1-3
D gene: -
clone size: -
V gene: TRBV10-3

CDR3 DNA: TGTGCCATCAGTGTCTCTAGCGGCCTTAATGAGCAGTTCTTC
CDR3 protein: CAISVSSGLNEQFF
J gene: TRBJ2-1
D gene: TRBD2
clone size: -
V gene: TRBV10-3

CDR3 DNA: TGTGCCAGCAGCCCGGTGGGGGGGCCCTACGAGCAGTACTTC
CDR3 protein: CASSPVGGPYEQYF
J gene: TRBJ2-7
D gene: -
clone size: -
V gene: TRBV28

CDR3 DNA: TGTGCCAGCAGTTTATATGGCCCGAACACTGAAGCTTTCTTT
CDR3 protein: CASSLYGPNTEAFF
J gene: TRBJ1-1
D gene: -
clone size: few
V gene: TRBV27

CDR3 DNA: TGTGCCATCGATTGGGCGAACACTGAAGCTTTCTTT
CDR3 protein: CAIDWANTEAFF
J gene: TRBJ1-1
D gene: -
clone size: -
V gene: TRBV6-1

CDR3 DNA: TGTGCCTGGAGTGTAACTAGGCCTAGCGGACTAAAAAACAGTCAGTACTTC
CDR3 protein: CAWSVTRPSGLKNSQYF
J gene: TRBJ2-4
D gene: TRBD2
clone size: -
V gene: TRBV30

CDR3 DNA: TGTGCCAGCAGCTTAGAGACAGGGACCGGCTACACCTTC
CDR3 protein: CASSLETGTGYTF
J gene: TRBJ1-2
D gene: TRBD1
clone size: -
V gene: TRBV11-1

CDR3 DNA: TGCGCCAGCAGCCAGGACAGGTTGGACACTGAAGCTTTCTTT
CDR3 protein: CASSQDRLDTEAFF
J gene: TRBJ1-1
D gene: TRBD1
clone size: -
V gene: TRBV5-1

CDR3 DNA: TGTGCCAGCAGCCCGGGGACAGGACCGAACACTGAAGCTTTCTTT
CDR3 protein: CASSPGTGPNTEAFF
J gene: TRBJ1-1
D gene: TRBD1
clone size: -
V gene: TRBV5-4

CDR3 DNA: TGCGCCAGCAGTCCTAGCGGGGGGAATTACGAGCAGTACTTC
CDR3 protein: CASSPSGGNYEQYF
J gene: TRBJ2-7
D gene: TRBD2
clone size: once
V gene: TRBV10-1